This is a list of T cell receptor beta chains from one sample in a study of CD8 T cells in Susac syndrome. TCRdb itself ran the immunoSEQ multiplex PCR reads through MiXCR, one entry per CDR3 protein. Seen here are some 150,000 distinct CDR3 sequences, 94% observed once, and the top ten hold over 0.07%. The material sequenced was CD4+ T cells from PBMCs. These receptors came from a human donor in good health. Each CDR3 is given with its conserved first and last residue. Each record gives: clone size, D gene, V gene, J gene, CDR3 protein, CDR3 DNA. D genes are given only for firm matches. The size entry is marked missing in some rows and otherwise reads once, few, many or a size class.

abundance: once; d_gene: TRBD2; v_gene: TRBV6-5; j_gene: TRBJ2-7; CDR3aa: CASRPGTSGSYEQYF; CDR3nt: TGTGCCAGCAGACCCGGGACTAGCGGTTCCTACGAGCAGTACTTC
abundance: once; d_gene: -; v_gene: TRBV9; j_gene: TRBJ1-5; CDR3aa: CASSVASMGGGGNQPQHF; CDR3nt: TGTGCCAGCAGCGTAGCTAGTATGGGCGGGGGGGGGAATCAGCCCCAGCATTTT
abundance: -; d_gene: TRBD2; v_gene: TRBV9; j_gene: TRBJ2-7; CDR3aa: CASSVGSGRTYEQYF; CDR3nt: TGTGCCAGCAGCGTAGGGAGCGGGAGGACCTACGAGCAGTACTTC
abundance: -; d_gene: TRBD2; v_gene: TRBV29-1; j_gene: TRBJ2-2; CDR3aa: CSVDLAGRGTGELFF; CDR3nt: TGCAGCGTGGACCTCGCCGGGAGGGGTACCGGGGAGCTGTTTTTT
abundance: -; d_gene: -; v_gene: TRBV14; j_gene: TRBJ1-1; CDR3aa: CASSQEETLGSREAFF; CDR3nt: TGTGCCAGCAGCCAAGAGGAGACTCTAGGATCTCGTGAAGCTTTCTTT
abundance: -; d_gene: -; v_gene: TRBV29-1; j_gene: TRBJ1-1; CDR3aa: CSVRPQMTEAFF; CDR3nt: TGCAGCGTCCGCCCCCAAATGACTGAAGCTTTCTTT
abundance: -; d_gene: TRBD1; v_gene: TRBV23-1; j_gene: TRBJ1-5; CDR3aa: CASSRITGVQPQHF; CDR3nt: TGCGCCAGCAGCCGCATTACAGGGGTTCAGCCCCAGCATTTT
abundance: once; d_gene: -; v_gene: TRBV30; j_gene: TRBJ2-2; CDR3aa: CAAKVGIGTGELFF; CDR3nt: TGTGCGGCTAAGGTGGGGATCGGCACCGGGGAGCTGTTTTTT
abundance: -; d_gene: -; v_gene: TRBV27; j_gene: TRBJ1-4; CDR3aa: CASSPPQGKLFF; CDR3nt: TGTGCCAGCAGTCCCCCCCAGGGAAAACTGTTTTTT
abundance: -; d_gene: TRBD2; v_gene: TRBV5-4; j_gene: TRBJ2-5; CDR3aa: CASSSGTSGRQETQYF; CDR3nt: TGTGCCAGCAGCTCCGGGACTAGCGGCCGCCAAGAGACCCAGTACTTC
abundance: -; d_gene: -; v_gene: TRBV12-3/TRBV12-4; j_gene: TRBJ2-5; CDR3aa: CASSFGGQETQYF; CDR3nt: TGTGCCAGCAGTTTTGGGGGCCAAGAGACCCAGTACTTC
abundance: -; d_gene: -; v_gene: TRBV20-1; j_gene: TRBJ2-1; CDR3aa: CSAEGSTSSYNEQFF; CDR3nt: TGCAGTGCAGAGGGGAGCACCTCCTCCTACAATGAGCAGTTCTTC
abundance: -; d_gene: -; v_gene: TRBV5-1; j_gene: TRBJ2-5; CDR3aa: CASSLGLVGETQYF; CDR3nt: TGCGCCAGCAGCTTGGGACTAGTCGGGGAGACCCAGTACTTC
abundance: -; d_gene: -; v_gene: TRBV12-3/TRBV12-4; j_gene: TRBJ2-7; CDR3aa: CASRRGRRDYEQYF; CDR3nt: TGTGCCAGCAGGCGGGGCAGGCGGGATTACGAGCAGTACTTC
abundance: -; d_gene: TRBD1; v_gene: TRBV10-3; j_gene: TRBJ2-7; CDR3aa: CAISEGGTGVEQYF; CDR3nt: TGTGCCATCAGTGAAGGTGGGACAGGGGTCGAGCAGTACTTC
abundance: -; d_gene: -; v_gene: TRBV6-1; j_gene: TRBJ2-1; CDR3aa: CASSLAGASSYNEQFF; CDR3nt: TGTGCCAGCAGTCTCGCGGGGGCGAGCTCCTACAATGAGCAGTTCTTC
abundance: -; d_gene: -; v_gene: TRBV29-1; j_gene: TRBJ2-1; CDR3aa: CSVEEGIGAGVRANEQFF; CDR3nt: TGCAGCGTTGAAGAGGGGATCGGGGCAGGGGTCAGGGCCAATGAGCAGTTCTTC
abundance: -; d_gene: TRBD1; v_gene: TRBV28; j_gene: TRBJ2-7; CDR3aa: CASRGQAMSYEQYF; CDR3nt: TGTGCCAGCAGAGGACAGGCCATGTCCTACGAGCAGTACTTC
abundance: -; d_gene: -; v_gene: TRBV2; j_gene: TRBJ2-7; CDR3aa: CASSVVGYEQYF; CDR3nt: TGTGCCAGCAGTGTGGTGGGGTACGAGCAGTACTTC
abundance: -; d_gene: -; v_gene: TRBV2; j_gene: TRBJ2-4; CDR3aa: CASSEGYREGYIQYF; CDR3nt: TGTGCCAGCAGTGAAGGTTACCGGGAAGGATACATTCAGTACTTC
abundance: -; d_gene: TRBD1; v_gene: TRBV12-3/TRBV12-4; j_gene: TRBJ1-1; CDR3aa: CASSGRDRGRTEAFF; CDR3nt: TGTGCCAGCAGTGGCCGGGACAGGGGGCGAACTGAAGCTTTCTTT
abundance: -; d_gene: TRBD2; v_gene: TRBV13; j_gene: TRBJ2-5; CDR3aa: CASSPSGTSQETQYF; CDR3nt: TGTGCCAGCAGCCCCTCCGGGACTAGCCAAGAGACCCAGTACTTC
abundance: -; d_gene: TRBD2; v_gene: TRBV5-1; j_gene: TRBJ2-1; CDR3aa: CASSWGLAGDNEQFF; CDR3nt: TGCGCCAGCAGCTGGGGACTAGCGGGAGACAATGAGCAGTTCTTC
abundance: -; d_gene: -; v_gene: TRBV7-9; j_gene: TRBJ2-1; CDR3aa: CASSPYRTNEQFF; CDR3nt: TGTGCCAGCAGCCCATACAGGACCAATGAGCAGTTCTTC
abundance: few; d_gene: TRBD1; v_gene: TRBV28; j_gene: TRBJ2-7; CDR3aa: CASSLGTATNYEQYF; CDR3nt: TGTGCCAGCAGTTTAGGGACAGCTACCAACTACGAGCAGTACTTC
abundance: -; d_gene: -; v_gene: TRBV20-1; j_gene: TRBJ2-1; CDR3aa: CSAGRGDEQFF; CDR3nt: TGCAGTGCCGGACGTGGGGATGAGCAGTTCTTC
abundance: once; d_gene: TRBD1; v_gene: TRBV20-1; j_gene: TRBJ1-5; CDR3aa: CSAKSTGGVDGNQPQHF; CDR3nt: TGCAGTGCCAAGTCGACAGGGGGCGTTGATGGCAATCAGCCCCAGCATTTT
abundance: -; d_gene: TRBD2; v_gene: TRBV29-1; j_gene: TRBJ2-4; CDR3aa: CSVDREGGNIQYF; CDR3nt: TGCAGCGTAGACCGGGAGGGAGGAAACATTCAGTACTTC
abundance: -; d_gene: TRBD2; v_gene: TRBV5-1; j_gene: TRBJ2-1; CDR3aa: CASSLVAGGPGNEQFF; CDR3nt: TGCGCCAGCAGCTTGGTAGCGGGAGGGCCGGGAAATGAGCAGTTCTTC
abundance: -; d_gene: -; v_gene: TRBV3-1; j_gene: TRBJ2-3; CDR3aa: CASSQVDTDTQYF; CDR3nt: TGTGCCAGCAGCCAAGTGGACACAGATACGCAGTATTTT
abundance: -; d_gene: TRBD2; v_gene: TRBV14; j_gene: TRBJ2-1; CDR3aa: CASSPLAGTDEQFF; CDR3nt: TGTGCCAGCAGCCCACTAGCGGGAACAGATGAGCAGTTCTTC
abundance: -; d_gene: TRBD1; v_gene: TRBV5-1; j_gene: TRBJ2-7; CDR3aa: CASIGEQGESYEQYF; CDR3nt: TGCGCCAGCATTGGGGAACAGGGGGAGTCCTACGAGCAGTACTTC
abundance: -; d_gene: -; v_gene: TRBV30; j_gene: TRBJ1-1; CDR3aa: CAWRYLADTEAFF; CDR3nt: TGTGCCTGGAGATACCTAGCGGACACTGAAGCTTTCTTT